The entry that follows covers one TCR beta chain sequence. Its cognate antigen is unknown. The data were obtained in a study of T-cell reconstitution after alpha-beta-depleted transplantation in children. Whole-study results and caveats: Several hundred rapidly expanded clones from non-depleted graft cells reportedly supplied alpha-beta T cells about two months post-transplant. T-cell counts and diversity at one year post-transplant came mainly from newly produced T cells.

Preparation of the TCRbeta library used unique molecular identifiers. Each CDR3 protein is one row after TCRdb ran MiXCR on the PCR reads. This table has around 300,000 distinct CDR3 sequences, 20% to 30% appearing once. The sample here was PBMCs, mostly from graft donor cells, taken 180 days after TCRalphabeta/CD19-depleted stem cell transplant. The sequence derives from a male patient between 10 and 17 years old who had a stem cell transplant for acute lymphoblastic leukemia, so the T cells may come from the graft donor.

CDR3 in amino acids: CARSPSVGTPKFNEQFF. The DNA of the CDR3 is TGTGCCAGGAGCCCTTCAGTCGGGACCCCTAAGTTCAATGAGCAGTTCTTC. The V gene is TRBV15, the J gene TRBJ2-1; D possibly matches TRBD1 or TRBD2 (5 bases each). The germline V gene encodes CDR1 LNHNV and CDR2 YYDKDF (reference sequence). V was pared by 10 bases and J by 6 bases, with 28 bases between. This CDR3 is built from 17 residues. Drawing the rest from reference TRBV15 and TRBJ2-1, the complete variable domain is DAMVIQNPRYQVTQFGKPVTLSCSQTLNHNVMYWYQQKSSQAPKLLFHYYDKDFNNEADTPDNFQSRRPNTSFCFLDIRSPGLGDTAMYLCARSPSVGTPKFNEQFFGPGTRLTVL.